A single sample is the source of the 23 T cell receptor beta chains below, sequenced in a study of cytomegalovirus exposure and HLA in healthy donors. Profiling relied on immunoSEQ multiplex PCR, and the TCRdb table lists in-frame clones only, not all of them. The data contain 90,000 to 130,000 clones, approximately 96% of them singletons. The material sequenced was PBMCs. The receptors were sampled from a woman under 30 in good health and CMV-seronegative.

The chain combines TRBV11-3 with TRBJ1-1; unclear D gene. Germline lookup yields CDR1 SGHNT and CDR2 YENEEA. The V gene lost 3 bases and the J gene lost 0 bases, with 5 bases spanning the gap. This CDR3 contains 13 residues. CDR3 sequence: CASSFSLNTEAFF. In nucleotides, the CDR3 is TGTGCCAGCAGCTTTTCATTGAACACTGAAGCTTTCTTT.

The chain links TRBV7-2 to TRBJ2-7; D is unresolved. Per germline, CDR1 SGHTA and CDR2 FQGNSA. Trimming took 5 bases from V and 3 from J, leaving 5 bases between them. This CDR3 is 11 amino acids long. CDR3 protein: CASSQYYEQYF. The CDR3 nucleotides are TGTGCCAGCAGCCAGTACTACGAGCAGTACTTC.

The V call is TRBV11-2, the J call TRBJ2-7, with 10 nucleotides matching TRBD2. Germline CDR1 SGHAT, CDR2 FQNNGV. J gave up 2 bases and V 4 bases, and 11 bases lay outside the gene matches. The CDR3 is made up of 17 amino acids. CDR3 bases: TGTGCCAGCAGCTACACATCGCTAGCGGGGGAGGCCTACGAGCAGTACTTC. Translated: CASSYTSLAGEAYEQYF.

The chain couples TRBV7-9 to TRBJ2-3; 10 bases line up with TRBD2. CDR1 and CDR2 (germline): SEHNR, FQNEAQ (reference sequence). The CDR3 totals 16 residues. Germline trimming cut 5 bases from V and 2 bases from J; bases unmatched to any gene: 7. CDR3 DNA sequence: TGTGCCAGCAGCCCCGGACTAGCGGAGGTCACAGATACGCAGTATTTT. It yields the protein CASSPGLAEVTDTQYF.

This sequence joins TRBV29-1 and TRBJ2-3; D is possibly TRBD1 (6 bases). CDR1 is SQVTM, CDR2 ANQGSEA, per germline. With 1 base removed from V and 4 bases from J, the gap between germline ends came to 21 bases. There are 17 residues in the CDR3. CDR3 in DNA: TGCAGCGTTGAAGGGGGAAACTGGATGGGGGCTGCAGATACGCAGTATTTT. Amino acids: CSVEGGNWMGAADTQYF.

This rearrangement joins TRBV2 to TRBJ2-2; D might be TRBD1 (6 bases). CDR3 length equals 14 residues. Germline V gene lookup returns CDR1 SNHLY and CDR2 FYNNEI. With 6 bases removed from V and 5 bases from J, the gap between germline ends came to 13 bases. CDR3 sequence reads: CASSHREWTGELFF. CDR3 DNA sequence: TGTGCCAGCAGCCACAGGGAGTGGACCGGGGAGCTGTTTTTT.

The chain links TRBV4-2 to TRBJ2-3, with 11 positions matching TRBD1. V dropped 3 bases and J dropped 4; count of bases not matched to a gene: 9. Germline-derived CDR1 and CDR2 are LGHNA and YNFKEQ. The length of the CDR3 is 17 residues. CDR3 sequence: CASSQKGTGGPPDTQYF. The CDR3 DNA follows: TGTGCCAGCAGCCAGAAAGGGACAGGGGGTCCTCCAGATACGCAGTATTTT.

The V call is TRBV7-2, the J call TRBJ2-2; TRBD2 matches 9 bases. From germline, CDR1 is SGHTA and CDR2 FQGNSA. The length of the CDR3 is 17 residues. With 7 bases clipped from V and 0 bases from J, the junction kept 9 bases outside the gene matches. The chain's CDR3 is CASIPGAGGSNTGELFF. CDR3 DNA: TGTGCCAGCATCCCCGGGGCGGGGGGGTCGAACACCGGGGAGCTGTTTTTT.

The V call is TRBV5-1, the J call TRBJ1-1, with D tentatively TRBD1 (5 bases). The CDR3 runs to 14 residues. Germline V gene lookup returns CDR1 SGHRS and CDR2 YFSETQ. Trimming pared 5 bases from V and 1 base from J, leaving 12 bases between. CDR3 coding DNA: TGCGCCAGCAGAGTCACACAGGAGAACACTGAAGCTTTCTTT. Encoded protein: CASRVTQENTEAFF.

The CDR3 reads CASSSGGGGTDTQYF. CDR3 nucleotide sequence: TGTGCCAGTAGCTCGGGGGGCGGGGGCACAGATACGCAGTATTTT. The chain is built from TRBV19 and TRBJ2-3, with D possibly being TRBD2 (7 bases). CDR1 is LNHDA, CDR2 SQIVND, per germline (reference sequence). V was cut by 6 bases and J by 1 base, with 14 bases left in between. The CDR3 covers 15 residues. Looking up the rest from reference TRBV19 and TRBJ2-3 gives the full variable domain: DGGITQSPKYLFRKEGQNVTLSCEQNLNHDAMYWYRQDPGQGLRLIYYSQIVNDFQKGDIAEGYSVSREKKESFPLTVTSAQKNPTAFYLCASSSGGGGTDTQYFGPGTRLTVL.

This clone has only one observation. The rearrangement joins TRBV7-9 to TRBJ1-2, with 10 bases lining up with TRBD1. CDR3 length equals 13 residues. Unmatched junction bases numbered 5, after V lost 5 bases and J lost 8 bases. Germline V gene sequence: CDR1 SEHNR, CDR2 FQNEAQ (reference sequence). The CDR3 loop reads CASSLQGQGGYTF. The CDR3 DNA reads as TGTGCCAGCAGCCTCCAGGGACAGGGGGGCTACACCTTC.

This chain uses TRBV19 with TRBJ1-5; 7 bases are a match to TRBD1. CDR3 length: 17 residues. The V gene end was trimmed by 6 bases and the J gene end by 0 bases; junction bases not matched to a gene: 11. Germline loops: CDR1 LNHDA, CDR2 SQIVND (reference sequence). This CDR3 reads CASSHHSGGHSNQPQHF. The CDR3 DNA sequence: TGTGCCAGTAGCCACCACTCAGGGGGACATAGCAATCAGCCCCAGCATTTT. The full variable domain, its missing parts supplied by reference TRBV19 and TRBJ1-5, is DGGITQSPKYLFRKEGQNVTLSCEQNLNHDAMYWYRQDPGQGLRLIYYSQIVNDFQKGDIAEGYSVSREKKESFPLTVTSAQKNPTAFYLCASSHHSGGHSNQPQHFGDGTRLSIL.

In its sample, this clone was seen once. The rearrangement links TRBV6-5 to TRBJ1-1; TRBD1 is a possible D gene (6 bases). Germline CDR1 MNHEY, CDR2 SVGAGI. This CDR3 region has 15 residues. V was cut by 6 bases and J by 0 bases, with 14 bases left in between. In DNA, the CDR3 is TGTGCCAGCAGCCCCCCGACAGGAGTGAACACTGAAGCTTTCTTT. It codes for CASSPPTGVNTEAFF.

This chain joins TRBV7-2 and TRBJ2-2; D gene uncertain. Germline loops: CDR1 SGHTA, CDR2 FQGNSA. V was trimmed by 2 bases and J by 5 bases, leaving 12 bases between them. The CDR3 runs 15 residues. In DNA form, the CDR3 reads TGTGCCAGCAGCTTACTCCTCTTAGCTACCGGGGAGCTGTTTTTT. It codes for CASSLLLLATGELFF.

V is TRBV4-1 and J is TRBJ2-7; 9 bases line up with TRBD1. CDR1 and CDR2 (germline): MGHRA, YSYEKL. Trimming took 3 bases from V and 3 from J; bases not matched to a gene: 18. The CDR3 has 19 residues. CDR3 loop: CASSQNLGTGGFLDYEQYF. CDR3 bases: TGCGCCAGCAGCCAGAACCTAGGCACAGGGGGCTTTTTGGACTACGAGCAGTACTTC.

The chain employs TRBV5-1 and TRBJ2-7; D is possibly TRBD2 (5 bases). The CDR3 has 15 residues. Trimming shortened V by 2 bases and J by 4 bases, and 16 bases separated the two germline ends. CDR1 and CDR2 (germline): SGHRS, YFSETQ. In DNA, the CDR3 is TGCGCCAGCAGCTTCCTCGCGGAGGAGTCTTACGAGCAGTACTTC. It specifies CASSFLAEESYEQYF.

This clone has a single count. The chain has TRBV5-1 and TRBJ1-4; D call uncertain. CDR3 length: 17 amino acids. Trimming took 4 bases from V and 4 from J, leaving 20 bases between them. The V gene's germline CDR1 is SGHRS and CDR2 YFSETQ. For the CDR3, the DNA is TGCGCCAGCAGCCTCGACCCGGCAGGCCTCGGTAATGAAAAACTGTTTTTT. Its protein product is CASSLDPAGLGNEKLFF.

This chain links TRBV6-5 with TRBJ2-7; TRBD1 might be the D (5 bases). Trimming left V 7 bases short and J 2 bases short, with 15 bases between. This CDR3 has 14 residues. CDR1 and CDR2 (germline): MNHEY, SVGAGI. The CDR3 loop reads CASTRTSPPYEQYF. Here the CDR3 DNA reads TGTGCCAGCACCAGGACATCTCCCCCCTACGAGCAGTACTTC.

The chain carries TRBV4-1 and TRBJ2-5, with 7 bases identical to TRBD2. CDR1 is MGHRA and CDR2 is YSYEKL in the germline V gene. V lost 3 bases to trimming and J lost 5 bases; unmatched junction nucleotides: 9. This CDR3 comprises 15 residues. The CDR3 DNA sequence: TGCGCCAGCAGCCACCCTACAGCGGGGAGGGAGACCCAGTACTTC. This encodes CASSHPTAGRETQYF.

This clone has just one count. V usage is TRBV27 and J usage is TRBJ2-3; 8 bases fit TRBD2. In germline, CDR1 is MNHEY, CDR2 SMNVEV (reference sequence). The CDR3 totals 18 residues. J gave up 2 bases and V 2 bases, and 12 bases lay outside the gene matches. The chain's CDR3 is CASSLAPPLAGFTDTQYF. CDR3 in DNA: TGTGCCAGCAGTTTAGCTCCACCCCTAGCGGGCTTCACAGATACGCAGTATTTT.

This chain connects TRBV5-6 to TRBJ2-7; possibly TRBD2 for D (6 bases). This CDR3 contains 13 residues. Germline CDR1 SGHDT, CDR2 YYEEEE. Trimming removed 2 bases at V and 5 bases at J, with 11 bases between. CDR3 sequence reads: CASSFGTSNEQYF. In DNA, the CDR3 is TGTGCCAGCAGCTTCGGGACTTCGAACGAGCAGTACTTC.

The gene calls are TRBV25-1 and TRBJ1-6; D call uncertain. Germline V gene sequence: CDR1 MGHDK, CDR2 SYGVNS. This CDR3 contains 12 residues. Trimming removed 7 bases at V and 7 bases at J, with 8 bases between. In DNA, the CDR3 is TGTGCCAGCAAGTCCGCGAATTCACCCCTCCACTTT. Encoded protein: CASKSANSPLHF.

CDR3 in DNA: TGTGCCACCAAAAAATACCAGGGAGGGATTGGATATGGCTACACCTTC. Encoded protein: CATKKYQGGIGYGYTF. The V and J genes are TRBV7-9 and TRBJ1-2, with TRBD1 as a possible D gene (5 bases). This CDR3 contains 16 residues. V dropped 10 bases and J dropped 5 bases, with 26 bases sitting between them. The germline V gene has CDR1 SEHNR and CDR2 FQNEAQ (reference sequence).